This record covers a single T cell receptor beta chain. These data belong to a study of sequential checkpoint blockade in melanoma. Turning to the study itself: Randomization was 1:1 between first-line nivolumab→ipilimumab and ipilimumab→nivolumab. Maintenance nivolumab came after either treatment sequence.

Indicated treatment: randomized to nivolumab then ipilimumab (arm A) or the reverse (arm B). None of the patients previously received DNA-damaging chemotherapy. PBMC sorting kept live CD3+CD8+ cells without CD19 or CD56. Profiled with immunoSEQ multiplex PCR; TCRdb holds only in-frame clones, not every one. Among about 28,000 clones listed, roughly nine tenths were seen once. CDR1 MNHEY and CDR2 SMNVEV come from the germline V gene (reference sequence). V lost 0 bases and J lost 7, with 9 bases in between. This CDR3 region has 13 residues. V and J are TRBV27 and TRBJ1-2; no firm D call. The TCR sequence derives from a human donor with melanoma. The sample in question was CD8+ T cells sorted from blood (inferred from file names), obtained from a patient given nivolumab and ipilimumab in sequence. CDR3 nucleotides: TGTGCCAGCAGTTTATCAGCGGGGTCTGGCTACACCTTC. Protein product: CASSLSAGSGYTF.